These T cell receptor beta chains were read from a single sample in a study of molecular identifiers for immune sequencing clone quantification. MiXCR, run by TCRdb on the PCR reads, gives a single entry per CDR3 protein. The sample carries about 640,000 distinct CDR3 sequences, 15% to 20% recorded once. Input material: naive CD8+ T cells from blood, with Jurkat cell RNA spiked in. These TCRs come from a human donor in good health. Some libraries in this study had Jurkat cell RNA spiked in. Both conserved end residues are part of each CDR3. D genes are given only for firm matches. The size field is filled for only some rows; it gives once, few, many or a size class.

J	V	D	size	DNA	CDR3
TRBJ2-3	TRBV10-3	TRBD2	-	TGTGCCATCAGTGGGAGCGGGAGGATTGGTACAGATACGCAGTATTTT	CAISGSGRIGTDTQYF
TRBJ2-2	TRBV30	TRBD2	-	TGTGCCTGGAGTCCAATCAGCGGGGGGGCCGGGGAGCTGTTTTTT	CAWSPISGGAGELFF
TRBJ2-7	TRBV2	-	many	TGTGCCAGCAGTGAATGGGAGCACGAGCAGTACTTC	CASSEWEHEQYF
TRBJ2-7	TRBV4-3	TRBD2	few	TGCGCCAGCAGCCTATCACATGGCGGGGGAGTCTACGAGCAGTACTTC	CASSLSHGGGVYEQYF
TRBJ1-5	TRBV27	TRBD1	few	TGTGCCAGCAGGAGGACAGGGATCGGTCAGCCCCAGCATTTT	CASRRTGIGQPQHF
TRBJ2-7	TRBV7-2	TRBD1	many	TGTGCCAGCAGCACCACAGGGGTATCCTCCTACGAGCAGTACTTC	CASSTTGVSSYEQYF
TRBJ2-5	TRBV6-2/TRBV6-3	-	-	TGTGCCAGCAGTCCCTTGCCGTCCTACCAAGAGACCCAGTACTTC	CASSPLPSYQETQYF
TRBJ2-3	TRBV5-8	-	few	TGTGCCAGCAGCTTCTCGGGGGCCAGCACAGATACGCAGTATTTT	CASSFSGASTDTQYF
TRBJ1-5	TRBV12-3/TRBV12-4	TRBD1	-	TGTGCCAGCAGTTTAATATATGGGACAGGGGGCGCGGATAGCAATCAGCCCCAGCATTTT	CASSLIYGTGGADSNQPQHF
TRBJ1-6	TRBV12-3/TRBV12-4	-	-	TGTGCCAGCAGCACCGCAGGCTTAAATTCACCCCTCCACTTT	CASSTAGLNSPLHF
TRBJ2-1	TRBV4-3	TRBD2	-	TGCGCCAGCAGCCAAGATACTAGCGGCAAATACAATGAGCAGTTCTTC	CASSQDTSGKYNEQFF
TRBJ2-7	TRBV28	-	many	TGTGCCAGCAGGGAGGCCGGGTTAGTCGAGCAGTACTTC	CASREAGLVEQYF
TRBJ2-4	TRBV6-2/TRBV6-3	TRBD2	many	TGTGCCAGCAGTTATTCAGGACTAGCGGGGATAAACATTCAGTACTTC	CASSYSGLAGINIQYF
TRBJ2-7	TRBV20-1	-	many	TGCAGTGCTATCCAGGGGACCTACGAGCAGTACTTC	CSAIQGTYEQYF
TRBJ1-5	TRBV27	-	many	TGTGCCAGCAGGTTAACAGGTCGCAATCAGCCCCAGCATTTT	CASRLTGRNQPQHF
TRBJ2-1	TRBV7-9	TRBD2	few	TGTGCCAGCAGCAAAGGACTAGCGGGATCTCCCGATGAGCAGTTCTTC	CASSKGLAGSPDEQFF
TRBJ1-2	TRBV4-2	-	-	TGTGCCAGCGGCCAAGCTGGGGCCGGACCGGGGGACTATGGCTACACCTTC	CASGQAGAGPGDYGYTF
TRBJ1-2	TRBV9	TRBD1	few	TGTGCCAGCAGCGTCCAGCTGACAGGGTCCGACTATGGCTACACCTTC	CASSVQLTGSDYGYTF
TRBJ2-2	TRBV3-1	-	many	TGTGCCAGCAGCCAAGATTGGACCATTTACCGGGAGCTGTTTTTT	CASSQDWTIYRELFF
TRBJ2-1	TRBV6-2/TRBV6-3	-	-	TGTGCCAGCTTCAGCGAATACAATGAGCAGTTCTTC	CASFSEYNEQFF
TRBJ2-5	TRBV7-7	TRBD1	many	TGTGCCAGCAGCCGGAGGACAGGGACAGAGACCCAGTACTTC	CASSRRTGTETQYF
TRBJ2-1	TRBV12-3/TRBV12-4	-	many	TGTGCCAGCAGTTTATGGTCAGGGTACAATGAGCAGTTCTTC	CASSLWSGYNEQFF
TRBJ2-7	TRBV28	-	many	TGTGCCAGCAGTCCTAGGGTCTACGAGCAGTACTTC	CASSPRVYEQYF
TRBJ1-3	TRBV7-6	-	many	TGTGCCAGCAGCTTAGCAGAGGAGGATATGGTCACCATATATTTT	CASSLAEEDMVTIYF
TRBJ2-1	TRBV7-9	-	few	TGTGCCAGCAGCTTACATGGCGGCACTACTGACAATGAGCAGTTCTTC	CASSLHGGTTDNEQFF
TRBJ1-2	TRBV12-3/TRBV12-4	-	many	TGTGCCAGCAGTTCCCAGGGTACGGGGGGCTACACCTTC	CASSSQGTGGYTF
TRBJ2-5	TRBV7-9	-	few	TGTGCCAGCAGCTTAGGTTCGGGGTTGGGGCCGGAGACCCAGTACTTC	CASSLGSGLGPETQYF
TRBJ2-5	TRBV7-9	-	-	TGTGTCAGCAGCTTCCGAGAGACCCAGTACTTC	CVSSFRETQYF
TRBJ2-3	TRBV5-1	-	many	TGCGCCAGCAGCTTGATTCCAGCGGGCTCTAGCACAGATACGCAGTATTTT	CASSLIPAGSSTDTQYF
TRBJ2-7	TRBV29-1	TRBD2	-	TGCAGCGTTGTGGCTAGCGGGGGGTACGAGCAGTACTTC	CSVVASGGYEQYF
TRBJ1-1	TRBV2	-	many	TGTGCCACCCGGTGGGGGGGCACTGAAGCTTTCTTT	CATRWGGTEAFF
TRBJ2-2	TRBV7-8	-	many	TGTGCCAGCAGGGAGCTGGGCAGTATAAACACCGGGGAGCTGTTTTTT	CASRELGSINTGELFF
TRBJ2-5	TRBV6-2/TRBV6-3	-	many	TGTGCCAGCAGTTACTCTCACCAGACCCAGTACTTC	CASSYSHQTQYF
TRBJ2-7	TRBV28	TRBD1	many	TGTGCCAGCAGTTTGTCGAACAGGGGTTTCGAGCAGTACTTC	CASSLSNRGFEQYF
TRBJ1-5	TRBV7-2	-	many	TGTGCCAGCAGTCAGGGAGGCTATAGCAATCAGCCCCAGCATTTT	CASSQGGYSNQPQHF
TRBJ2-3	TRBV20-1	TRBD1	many	TGCAGTGCTAGAGCCTACCCAGCCCCCGGGGACAGGGGGGTTAGCACAGATACGCAGTATTTT	CSARAYPAPGDRGVSTDTQYF
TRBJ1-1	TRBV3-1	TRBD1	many	TGTGCCAGCAGGGACAGGTCCCTCGAAGCTTTCTTT	CASRDRSLEAFF